The 12 T cell receptor beta chains given below trace back to one sample, sequenced in a study of immune cell composition in non-small cell lung cancer. Normal lung was taken at the farthest possible site, at least 3 cm from tumour. Sequencing was performed with immunoSEQ multiplex PCR; in TCRdb, only in-frame clones are kept and a portion is missing. The data contain some 5,100 clones, about 88% of them singletons. Sequencing was done on a sample of non-adjacent lung tissue. The receptors originated from a human donor with non-small cell lung cancer. Some clones in this sample may be carry-over from other donors' samples.

This clone was observed a single time. The rearrangement joins TRBV5-1 to TRBJ2-7; a possible D gene is TRBD1 (6 bases). CDR1 SGHRS and CDR2 YFSETQ come from the germline V gene. V lost 4 bases, J lost 0 bases, and 11 bases lay in between. The CDR3 loop spans 14 amino acids. CDR3 bases: TGCGCCAGCAGCACCGGACAGAGCTCCTACGAGCAGTACTTC. This sequence encodes CASSTGQSSYEQYF.

J is TRBJ1-3 and V is TRBV5-1, with unresolved D. This CDR3 region has 15 residues. Trimming took 0 bases from V and 0 from J, leaving 7 bases between them. The germline CDR1 and CDR2 sequences are SGHRS and YFSETQ. This chain's CDR3 is CASSLEPTSGNTIYF. For the CDR3, the DNA is TGCGCCAGCAGCTTGGAGCCAACCTCTGGAAACACCATATATTTT.

V gene TRBV6-6 combines with J gene TRBJ2-4, with a weak D call TRBD2 (5 bases). This CDR3 contains 9 residues. The V gene's germline CDR1 is MNHNY and CDR2 SVGAGI (reference sequence). Trimming left V 11 bases short and J 6 bases short, with 5 bases between. CDR3 DNA sequence: TGTGCCGCGGGAAACATTCAGTACTTC. Translated, it gives CAAGNIQYF.

This clone is a singleton in its sample. This chain links TRBV28 with TRBJ2-7; 13 positions agree with TRBD2. Losses at the gene ends were 6 bases for V and 2 bases for J; bases not matched to a gene: 4. The germline V gene has CDR1 MDHEN and CDR2 SYDVKM. The CDR3 length is 15 residues. The CDR3 sequence is CASRTTSGGPYEQYF. The DNA of the CDR3 is TGTGCCAGCAGGACGACTAGCGGGGGGCCCTACGAGCAGTACTTC.

This CDR3 reads CASSPGQGSEKLFF. CDR3 sequence (DNA): TGTGCCAGCAGCCCGGGACAGGGGAGTGAAAAACTGTTTTTT. The chain carries TRBV7-9 and TRBJ1-4; TRBD1 matches at 10 bases. This CDR3 is 14 amino acids long. Trimming at V came to 5 bases and at J to 7 bases, leaving 4 bases not matched to a gene. Germline CDR1 and CDR2: SEHNR and FQNEAQ (reference sequence).

The chain employs TRBV30 and TRBJ2-1; 7 nucleotides align to TRBD2. Per germline, CDR1 GTSNPN and CDR2 SVGIG (reference sequence). The trim removed 2 bases at V and 9 bases at J, leaving 10 bases unmatched. This CDR3 is 14 amino acids long. CDR3 sequence (DNA): TGTGCCTGGAGTATCAAGGGGTCGGGAGGTGAGCAGTTCTTC. Its protein product is CAWSIKGSGGEQFF.

The chain carries TRBV29-1 and TRBJ2-6; TRBD1 aligns across 9 bases. Germline trimming cut 0 bases from V and 0 bases from J; bases unmatched to any gene: 3. The CDR3 has 17 residues. Germline V gene data show CDR1 as SQVTM and CDR2 as ANQGSEA. CDR3 loop: CSVEEGQGSSGANVLTF. The CDR3 bases are TGCAGCGTTGAAGAGGGACAGGGAAGCTCTGGGGCCAACGTCCTGACTTTC.

This rearrangement joins TRBV7-2 to TRBJ1-1, with D tentatively TRBD1 (6 bases). Germline values: CDR1 SGHTA, CDR2 FQGNSA. This CDR3 is 16 amino acids long. Trimming stripped 8 bases from V and 3 bases from J, with 22 bases between. This chain's CDR3 is CASGIPWGRTDTEAFF. For the CDR3, the DNA is TGTGCCAGCGGAATCCCGTGGGGGCGCACGGACACTGAAGCTTTCTTT.

The V call is TRBV12-5, the J call TRBJ1-6, with TRBD1 as a possible D gene (6 bases). Looked up from germline, CDR1 is LGHNT and CDR2 is FRNRAP. Trimming removed 0 bases at V and 7 bases at J, with 13 bases between. CDR3 length: 16 amino acids. CDR3: CASGLVTGQRNSPLHF. The CDR3 DNA reads TGTGCTAGTGGTTTGGTAACAGGACAGAGGAATTCACCCCTCCACTTT.

CDR3 protein: CASSLRAGETQYF. The CDR3 coding sequence is TGTGCCAGCAGCTTAAGGGCGGGAGAGACCCAGTACTTC. The chain is built from TRBV7-9 and TRBJ2-5; TRBD2 is a possible D gene (5 bases). This CDR3 contains 13 residues. Trimming pared 2 bases from V and 4 bases from J, leaving 8 bases between. Per germline, CDR1 SEHNR and CDR2 FQNEAQ (reference sequence). Drawing the rest from reference TRBV7-9 and TRBJ2-5, the complete variable domain is DTGVSQNPRHKITKRGQNVTFRCDPISEHNRLYWYRQTLGQGPEFLTYFQNEAQLEKSRLLSDRFSAERPKGSFSTLEIQRTEQGDSAMYLCASSLRAGETQYFGPGTRLLVL.

The chain has TRBV5-1 and TRBJ1-2; D is perhaps TRBD1 (6 bases). Germline CDR1 is SGHRS and CDR2 is YFSETQ. V lost 4 bases to trimming and J lost 2 bases, with 9 bases between them. CDR3 length equals 13 residues. Here the CDR3 reads CASSHGQNYGYTF. CDR3 nucleotides: TGCGCCAGCAGCCACGGACAGAACTATGGCTACACCTTC.

This clone was detected a few times. The chain combines TRBV19 with TRBJ1-5, with D unclear. Germline-derived CDR1 and CDR2 are LNHDA and SQIVND (reference sequence). This CDR3 comprises 13 residues. Trimming removed 2 bases from V and 7 bases from J, with 9 bases in between. The CDR3 region has the DNA TGTGCCAGTAGTATATCTGTATCCCAGCCCCAGCATTTT. As protein: CASSISVSQPQHF.